This record concerns one T cell receptor (beta chain) sequence. Antigen: not known. Each donor who had ophthalmopathy showed moderate-to-severe activity, a CAS of ≥3, a NOSPECS of ≥4, and a duration under 3 months. Each diagnosis was determined on the basis of clinical symptoms, serum thyroxine, TRAb, thyroid ultrasound and orbital computed tomography. TCR beta CDR3 regions were amplified from RNA transcripts. RT-PCR in the first round used HTBI primers; a second-round multiplex PCR followed. MiXCR was run by TCRdb on the multiplex PCR reads, yielding one entry per CDR3 protein. The table lists about 700,000 distinct CDR3 sequences, about 41% of them singletons. The data derive from a study of Graves' ophthalmopathy and Graves' hyperthyroidism. Study overall: Peripheral blood samples were taken at initial diagnosis, before any treatment. General study results and limits: Most thyroid clonotypes with frequency above 0.001 were detected in blood too.

The TCR was taken from an adult man with Graves' ophthalmopathy. Specimen: peripheral blood.

Here the CDR3 DNA reads TGCGCCAGCAGCTTGGCCGGGAAGGACCGCATGAACACTGAAGCTTTCTTT. It yields the protein CASSLAGKDRMNTEAFF. The rearrangement joins TRBV5-1 to TRBJ1-1; D unresolved. Trimming took off 0 bases at V and 0 bases at J, with 15 bases between the two ends. Germline-derived CDR1 and CDR2 are SGHRS and YFSETQ. The CDR3 runs to 17 residues.